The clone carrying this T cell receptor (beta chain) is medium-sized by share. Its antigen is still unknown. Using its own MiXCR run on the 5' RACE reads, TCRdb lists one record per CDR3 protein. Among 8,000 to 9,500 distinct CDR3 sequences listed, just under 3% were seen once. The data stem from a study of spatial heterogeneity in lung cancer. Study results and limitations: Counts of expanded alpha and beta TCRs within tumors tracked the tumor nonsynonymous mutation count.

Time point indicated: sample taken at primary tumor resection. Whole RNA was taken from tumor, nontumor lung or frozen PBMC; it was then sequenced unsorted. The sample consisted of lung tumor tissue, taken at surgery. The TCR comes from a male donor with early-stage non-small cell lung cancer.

This CDR3 is CASNSGPFNQPQHF. In nucleotides, the CDR3 is TGTGCCAGCAACTCCGGACCGTTCAATCAGCCCCAGCATTTT. The chain carries TRBV12-3 or TRBV12-4 and TRBJ1-5; D gene ambiguous. The CDR3 consists of 14 residues. Deletions cut 7 bases from V and 3 bases from J, with 13 bases between.